The 28 T cell receptor beta chains below all came from one sample that was sequenced in a study of glioma-infiltrating T cells (dated by TCRdb to 2016 to 2017). Instrument on record: Illumina MiSeq. The iRepertoire nested amplicon-rescue multiplex PCR (arm-PCR) platform was used to amplify TCR alpha and beta CDR3 regions from RNA. The public reads were reanalyzed by TCRdb: fastp trimming at Q25, MiXCR alignment, in-frame beta chains only. For every CDR3 protein sequence, its rows merge into one entry that carries the most common genes and DNA. The sample table lists around 100,000 distinct CDR3 sequences, about 28% of them with a count of one. The ten top clones hold approximately 46% of the sample. Sequencing was performed on glioma tissue, nonneoplastic brain tissue, or PBMCs (not recorded which). These receptors came from a human donor with low-grade glioma or glioblastoma, undergoing nonglioma brain surgery, or in good health (not recorded which).

With respect to this clonotype: This could be a read error, since a much larger clone is one nucleotide away. The genes are TRBV7-2 and TRBJ2-7, with 7 bases identical to TRBD2. The CDR3 sequence is 15 residues long. V gave up 5 bases and J gave up 7 bases; unmatched junction bases: 14. Germline CDR1 SGHTA, CDR2 FQGNSA. The CDR3 bases are TGTGCCAGCAGCCGAGCGGGGCTCTCCTACAATGAGCAGTACTTC. Translating gives CASSRAGLSYNEQYF.

The J gene is TRBJ1-5, the V gene TRBV27; tentatively, D is TRBD1 (6 bases). Trimming took 4 bases from V and 4 from J, leaving 20 bases between them. The CDR3 is made up of 17 amino acids. Germline CDR1 reads MNHEY; CDR2 reads SMNVEV (reference sequence). CDR3 bases: TGTGCCAGCAGTTCTGCCGTGGGACAACAGCCGAATCAGCCCCAGCATTTT. This sequence encodes CASSSAVGQQPNQPQHF.

This clonotype was observed at least ten times. In DNA form, the CDR3 reads TGTGCCAGCAGTTACTCGTGGCGCGGGGATAATGAGCAGTTCTTC. This encodes CASSYSWRGDNEQFF. V usage is TRBV6-6 and J usage is TRBJ2-1, with D possibly being TRBD2 (6 bases). Germline V gene sequence: CDR1 MNHNY, CDR2 SVGAGI (reference sequence). Trimming pared 0 bases from V and 7 bases from J, leaving 13 bases between. The CDR3 length is 15 residues.

At least ten counts were recorded for this clonotype. This rearrangement joins TRBV19 to TRBJ1-1, with no clear D. The CDR3 spans 14 residues. The V and J ends lost 5 bases and 10 bases respectively, with 20 bases between them. CDR1 is LNHDA and CDR2 is SQIVND in the germline V gene (reference sequence). The CDR3 reads CASSPVGPNKGAFF. The CDR3 DNA follows: TGTGCCAGTAGTCCCGTTGGGCCAAACAAAGGAGCTTTCTTT.

The gene calls are TRBV10-3 and TRBJ2-1, with a possible D match to TRBD1 (7 bases). The CDR3 covers 13 residues. Germline loops: CDR1 ENHRY, CDR2 SYGVKD. Trimming took 8 bases from V and 8 from J, leaving 16 bases between them. The CDR3 DNA is TGTGCCATCGGAGGCACAGGGGAGGATGAGCAGTTCTTC. Protein product: CAIGGTGEDEQFF.

This clonotype was seen more than once but under ten times. The rearrangement joins TRBV5-4 to TRBJ2-3; 8 nucleotides match TRBD2. With V trimmed by 1 base and J by 2 bases, 3 bases remained unmatched. The germline gives CDR1 SGHNT, CDR2 YYREEE (reference sequence). This CDR3 spans 15 amino acids. This CDR3 reads CASSLTSGLTDTQYF. In DNA, the CDR3 is TGTGCCAGCAGCTTGACTAGCGGCCTCACAGATACGCAGTATTTT.

Concerning this clonotype itself: A clone one base away is much larger, so this may be a read error. V usage is TRBV27 and J usage is TRBJ2-5; D unclear. The DNA end favors TRBJ2-7, so the J call may be wrong. This CDR3 is 16 amino acids long. Looked up from germline, CDR1 is MNHEY and CDR2 is SMNVEV (reference sequence). CDR3 nucleotides: TGTGCCAGCAGTTTATCCGGTGGGATGGGGATGTACGAGCAGTACTTC. Protein sequence: CASSLSGGMGMYEQYF.

The sample holds many counts of this clonotype. The J gene is TRBJ1-1, the V gene TRBV19; D unresolved. V lost 5 bases and J 6 bases, leaving 7 bases between the germline ends. The germline V gene encodes CDR1 LNHDA and CDR2 SQIVND (reference sequence). This CDR3 has 11 amino acids. The DNA of the CDR3 is TGTGCCAGTAGTTTTATTTCTGAAGCTTTCTTT. Its protein is CASSFISEAFF.

About this clonotype itself: Because the CDR3 is missing its conserved closing phenylalanine or tryptophan, this is likely a read error. The chain is built from TRBV6-2 or TRBV6-3 and TRBJ1-2; TRBD1 aligns across 9 bases. The CDR3 spans 18 residues. The germline gives CDR1 MNHEY, CDR2 SVGEGT. V lost 4 bases, J lost 5 bases, and 17 bases stayed unmatched. CDR3 bases: TGTGCCAGCAGTTTCCGGACAGGGGAATCCTCAACTTTTTATGGCTACACCCTC. Its translation is CASSFRTGESSTFYGYTL.

About this clonotype itself: A much larger clone lies one base from this, so it may be a read error. The J gene is TRBJ2-7, the V gene TRBV28; D not certain. The germline CDR1 and CDR2 sequences are MDHEN and SYDVKM. This CDR3 has 14 residues. The CDR3 nucleotides read TGTGCCAGCAGCCCGGGCAGGCTATCCTACGAGAAGTACTTC. It translates to CASSPGRLSYEKYF.

This clonotype was seen only a few times. This chain uses TRBV2 with TRBJ2-7; 7 bases align to TRBD1. The CDR3 runs to 13 residues. Germline CDR1 is SNHLY and CDR2 is FYNNEI. The V and J ends lost 6 bases and 1 base, in that order; junction bases with no gene match: 3. This CDR3 reads CASRLGQSYEQYF. The CDR3 coding sequence is TGTGCCAGCAGGCTGGGACAGTCCTACGAGCAGTACTTC.

A remark on this clonotype: This may be a read error: a much more frequent sequence differs by one nucleotide. This chain connects TRBV20-1 to TRBJ1-1; 10 bases map to TRBD1. The CDR3 is 14 residues long. Germline V gene lookup returns CDR1 DFQATT and CDR2 SNEGSKA (reference sequence). With 3 bases clipped from V and 4 bases from J, the junction kept 5 bases outside the gene matches. Here the CDR3 DNA reads TGCAGTGCTAGCACCGGGACAGGGGTCACTGAAGCTTTCTTT. It yields the protein CSASTGTGVTEAFF.

This clonotype was picked up many times. V usage is TRBV5-1 and J usage is TRBJ2-3; 7 nucleotides align to TRBD2. The length of the CDR3 is 15 residues. V lost 4 bases and J lost 0; bases outside the gene matches: 5. Germline V CDR1 and CDR2: SGHRS, YFSETQ. This CDR3 is CASSPGLGSTDTQYF. DNA for the CDR3: TGCGCCAGCAGCCCAGGACTAGGGAGCACAGATACGCAGTATTTT.

This clonotype was recorded many times. The chain has TRBV6-1 and TRBJ2-7; TRBD2 matches at 10 bases. Germline CDR1 reads MNHNS; CDR2 reads SASEGT. CDR3 size: 14 residues. V gave up 7 bases and J gave up 3 bases; unmatched junction bases: 6. Here the CDR3 DNA reads TGTGCCAGCACCCTACTAGCGGGGAACTACGAGCAGTACTTC. It specifies CASTLLAGNYEQYF.

CDR3 bases: TGTGCCAGCAGCTTTTTTTCAGGGGAAAATTCACCCCTCCACTTT. Translation gives CASSFFSGENSPLHF. V is TRBV11-2 and J is TRBJ1-6; D possibly corresponds to TRBD1 (6 bases). The CDR3 contains 15 residues. Trimming pared 3 bases from V and 7 bases from J, leaving 13 bases between. Germline loops: CDR1 SGHAT, CDR2 FQNNGV. Using reference TRBV11-2 and TRBJ1-6 for the parts outside the CDR3, the full variable domain is EAGVAQSPRYKIIEKRQSVAFWCNPISGHATLYWYQQILGQGPKLLIQFQNNGVVDDSQLPKDRFSAERLKGVDSTLKIQPAKLEDSAVYLCASSFFSGENSPLHFGNGTRLTVT.

The V and J genes are TRBV2 and TRBJ1-5; perhaps TRBD1 as D (6 bases). Germline CDR1 reads SNHLY; CDR2 reads FYNNEI. CDR3 size: 16 residues. Trimming removed 6 bases at V and 3 bases at J, with 18 bases between. CDR3 protein: CASSASPTGSNQPQHF. The CDR3 bases are TGTGCCAGCAGCGCCTCCCCGACAGGTTCCAATCAGCCCCAGCATTTT.

This clonotype was picked up a small number of times. One end of the junction fails to match germline, which may point to a read error. V gene TRBV12-3 or TRBV12-4 combines with J gene TRBJ1-5; the D is unclear. CDR3 length equals 14 residues. The CDR3 coding sequence is TGTGCCAGCAGTTTAGAAATGGGGAATCGGCCCCAGCATTTT. It specifies CASSLEMGNRPQHF.

The rearrangement links TRBV4-3 to TRBJ2-3; the D gene is possibly TRBD1 (5 bases). CDR3 length: 16 amino acids. V was pared by 0 bases and J by 4 bases, with 14 bases between. Looked up from germline, CDR1 is LGHNA and CDR2 is YSLEER. For the CDR3, the DNA is TGCGCCAGCAGCCAAGAGGGGCAGGCCCGCCCAGATACGCAGTATTTT. Translating it yields CASSQEGQARPDTQYF.

This clonotype has a handful of counts. This sequence joins TRBV11-3 and TRBJ1-5; D uncertain. Germline V gene data show CDR1 as SGHNT and CDR2 as YENEEA. With 5 bases removed from V and 11 bases from J, the gap between germline ends came to 19 bases. This CDR3 is 14 amino acids long. For the CDR3, the DNA is TGTGCCAGCAGCGTGGCCATAGTTCCAGCCGCCCAGCATTTT. Protein product: CASSVAIVPAAQHF. The whole variable domain, remainder taken from reference TRBV11-3 and TRBJ1-5, is EAGVVQSPRYKIIEKKQPVAFWCNPISGHNTLYWYLQNLGQGPELLIRYENEEAVDDSQLPKDRFSAERLKGVDSTLKIQPAELGDSAVYLCASSVAIVPAAQHFGDGTRLSIL.

The chain has TRBV29-1 and TRBJ1-2, with no clear D. Germline values: CDR1 SQVTM, CDR2 ANQGSEA. The germline V and J ends were trimmed by 2 bases and 3 bases, with 4 bases remaining between them. CDR3 length: 11 amino acids. In nucleotides, the CDR3 is TGCAGCGTTGAACAGTACTATGGCTACACCTTC. Its protein product is CSVEQYYGYTF.

This clonotype was counted many times. This rearrangement joins TRBV20-1 to TRBJ1-2; D is ambiguous. The CDR3 is made up of 13 amino acids. V lost 5 bases, J lost 6 bases, and 16 bases lay in between. CDR1 and CDR2 (germline): DFQATT, SNEGSKA (reference sequence). In nucleotides, the CDR3 is TGCAGTGCTTTCAATCCTATTACTAATGGCTACACCTTC. Amino acid sequence: CSAFNPITNGYTF.

CDR3 sequence reads: CASSYWGNTEAFF. CDR3 DNA: TGTGCCAGCAGCTACTGGGGTAACACTGAAGCTTTCTTT. This chain connects TRBV7-2 to TRBJ1-1; D gene unclear. Trimming removed 4 bases from V and 2 bases from J, with 8 bases in between. Germline-derived CDR1 and CDR2 are SGHTA and FQGNSA. There are 13 residues in the CDR3. The full variable domain, rest sourced from reference TRBV7-2 and TRBJ1-1, is GAGVSQSPSNKVTEKGKDVELRCDPISGHTALYWYRQSLGQGLEFLIYFQGNSAPDKSGLPSDRFSAERTGGSVSTLTIQRTQQEDSAVYLCASSYWGNTEAFFGQGTRLTVV.

A note on this clonotype: Since a much larger clone is just one base distant, this may be a read error. Likely a read error: the CDR3 ends without its conserved phenylalanine or tryptophan. The CDR3 reads CASSLEPGANSPLHL. The CDR3 bases are TGTGCCAGCAGCTTAGAACCAGGGGCGAATTCACCCCTCCACCTT. J is TRBJ1-6 and V is TRBV7-2, with TRBD1 as a possible D gene (6 bases). Germline V gene data show CDR1 as SGHTA and CDR2 as FQGNSA. Deletions cut 1 base from V and 7 bases from J, with 11 bases between. The length of the CDR3 is 15 residues.

A remark on this clonotype: This may come from a read error, since a much larger clone is one base off. No conserved phenylalanine or tryptophan ends this CDR3, so it is likely a read error. This CDR3 is CASSLGLEETQYL. Here the CDR3 DNA reads TGTGCCAGCTCCCTCGGACTTGAAGAGACCCAGTACCTC. V usage is TRBV18 and J usage is TRBJ2-1; TRBD2 is a possible D gene (5 bases). The J call may be faulty, since TRBJ2-5 better matches the DNA end. The CDR3 extends over 13 amino acids. Germline CDR1 reads KGHSH; CDR2 reads LQKENI.

This chain connects TRBV7-9 to TRBJ2-3; 8 bases map to TRBD1. Trimming at V came to 5 bases and at J to 6 bases, leaving 10 bases not matched to a gene. From germline, CDR1 is SEHNR and CDR2 FQNEAQ (reference sequence). The length of the CDR3 is 15 residues. In DNA, the CDR3 is TGTGCCAGCAGCCGCCGGACAGGGATTTCGGATACGCAGTATTTT. It encodes CASSRRTGISDTQYF.

CDR3 residues: CAWSELAGGPDTQYF. The CDR3 DNA follows: TGTGCCTGGAGTGAGCTAGCGGGGGGCCCAGATACGCAGTATTTT. The chain joins TRBV30 to TRBJ2-3, with 11 bases fitting TRBD2. The V gene end was trimmed by 1 base and the J gene end by 4 bases; junction bases not matched to a gene: 4. Germline V gene lookup returns CDR1 GTSNPN and CDR2 SVGIG (reference sequence). This CDR3 contains 15 residues.

The rearrangement links TRBV11-2 to TRBJ2-3; the D gene is possibly TRBD2 (6 bases). Germline V lookup: CDR1 SGHAT, CDR2 FQNNGV. V lost 1 base to trimming and J lost 3 bases, with 11 bases between them. The CDR3 length is 15 residues. In DNA form, the CDR3 reads TGTGCCAGCAGCTTAGGGGGGGTCATTACAGATACGCAGTATTTT. The encoded protein is CASSLGGVITDTQYF.

This clonotype was observed a few times. The chain is built from TRBV5-1 and TRBJ1-4, with TRBD1 identical over 7 bases. Germline V lookup: CDR1 SGHRS, CDR2 YFSETQ. Losses at the gene ends were 3 bases for V and 4 bases for J; bases not matched to a gene: 6. This CDR3 contains 15 residues. The CDR3 nucleotides are TGCGCCAGCAGCTCCGGGACAGTGAATAATGAAAAACTGTTTTTT. Translated: CASSSGTVNNEKLFF.